What follows describes a single TCR beta chain. These data come from a study of cytomegalovirus exposure and HLA in healthy donors. The overall study: Per a later analysis, the 550 to 850 first-cohort and fewer than 150 validation repertoires shared one platform.

The CDR3 runs 17 residues. The V gene end was trimmed by 4 bases and the J gene end by 3 bases; junction bases not matched to a gene: 14. Germline lookup yields CDR1 SGHTA and CDR2 FQGNSA. Donors were drawn from the roughly 110-subject validation cohort, separate from the roughly 610-subject first cohort. The data were produced by immunoSEQ multiplex PCR, yet TCRdb's version contains in-frame clones alone and is incomplete. This table has hundreds of thousands of clones, about nine tenths appearing once. Sequencing used PBMCs. This TCR came from a woman in her late teens or twenties in good health and CMV-seronegative. The chain has TRBV7-2 and TRBJ2-7, with 8 bases that match TRBD1. CDR3 loop: CASSSVPRRTGNYEQYF. CDR3 nucleotides: TGTGCCAGCAGCTCAGTTCCCCGACGGACAGGGAACTACGAGCAGTACTTC.